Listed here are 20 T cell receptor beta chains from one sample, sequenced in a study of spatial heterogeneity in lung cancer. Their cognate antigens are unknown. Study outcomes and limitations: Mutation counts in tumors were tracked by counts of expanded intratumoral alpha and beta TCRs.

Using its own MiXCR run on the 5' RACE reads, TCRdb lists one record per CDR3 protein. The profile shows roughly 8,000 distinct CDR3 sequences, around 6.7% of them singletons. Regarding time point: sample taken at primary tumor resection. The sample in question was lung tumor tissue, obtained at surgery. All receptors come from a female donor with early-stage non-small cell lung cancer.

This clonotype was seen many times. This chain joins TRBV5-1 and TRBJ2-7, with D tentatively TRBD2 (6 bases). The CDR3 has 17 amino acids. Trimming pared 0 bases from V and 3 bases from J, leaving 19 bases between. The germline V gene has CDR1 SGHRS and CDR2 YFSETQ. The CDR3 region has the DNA TGCGCCAGCAGCTTGGGCTCGAGCGGGCATAATTTCTACGAGCAGTACTTC. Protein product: CASSLGSSGHNFYEQYF.

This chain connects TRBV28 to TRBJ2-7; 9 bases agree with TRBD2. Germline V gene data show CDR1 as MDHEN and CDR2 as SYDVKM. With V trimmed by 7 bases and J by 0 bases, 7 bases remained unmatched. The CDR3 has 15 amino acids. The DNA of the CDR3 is TGTGCCAGCATCCCCGGACTAGCGTCCTCCTACGAGCAGTACTTC. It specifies CASIPGLASSYEQYF.

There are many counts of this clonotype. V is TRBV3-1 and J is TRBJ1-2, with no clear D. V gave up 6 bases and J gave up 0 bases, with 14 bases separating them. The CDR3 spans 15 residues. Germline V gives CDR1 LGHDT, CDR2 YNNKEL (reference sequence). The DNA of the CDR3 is TGTGCCAGCAGTCTATTCACGGAGCCTAACTATGGCTACACCTTC. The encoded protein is CASSLFTEPNYGYTF.

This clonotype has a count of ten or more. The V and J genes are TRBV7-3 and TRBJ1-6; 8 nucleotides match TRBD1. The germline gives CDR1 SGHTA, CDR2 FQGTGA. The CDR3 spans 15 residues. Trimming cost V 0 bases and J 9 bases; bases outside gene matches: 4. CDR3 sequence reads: CASSLTSGGSSPLHF. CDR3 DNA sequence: TGTGCCAGCAGCTTAACGTCAGGGGGCAGTTCACCCCTCCACTTT.

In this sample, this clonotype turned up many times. CDR3 region: CASSYWGGQGTYEQYF. The CDR3 DNA is TGTGCCAGCAGTTACTGGGGGGGACAGGGGACTTACGAGCAGTACTTC. The rearrangement links TRBV28 to TRBJ2-7; 10 positions match TRBD1. This CDR3 has 16 residues. V shed 4 bases, J shed 4 bases, and the junction held 10 bases outside the gene matches. Germline V gives CDR1 MDHEN, CDR2 SYDVKM. The full variable domain, rest sourced from reference TRBV28 and TRBJ2-7, is DVKVTQSSRYLVKRTGEKVFLECVQDMDHENMFWYRQDPGLGLRLIYFSYDVKMKEKGDIPEGYSVSREKKERFSLILESASTNQTSMYLCASSYWGGQGTYEQYFGPGTRLTVT.

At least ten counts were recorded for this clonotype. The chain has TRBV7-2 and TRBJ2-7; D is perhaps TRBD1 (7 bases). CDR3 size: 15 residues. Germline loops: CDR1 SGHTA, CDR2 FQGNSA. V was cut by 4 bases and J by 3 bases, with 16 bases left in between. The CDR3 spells CASSSMSRGDYEQYF. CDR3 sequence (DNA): TGTGCCAGCAGCTCTATGTCCAGGGGGGACTACGAGCAGTACTTC.

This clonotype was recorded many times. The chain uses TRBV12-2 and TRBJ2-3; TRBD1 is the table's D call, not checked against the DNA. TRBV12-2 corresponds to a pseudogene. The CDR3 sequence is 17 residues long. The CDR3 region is CASRRCPGVPSTDTQYF. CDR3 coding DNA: TGTGCAAGTCGCCGTTGTCCGGGGGTTCCTAGCACAGATACGCAGTATTTT.

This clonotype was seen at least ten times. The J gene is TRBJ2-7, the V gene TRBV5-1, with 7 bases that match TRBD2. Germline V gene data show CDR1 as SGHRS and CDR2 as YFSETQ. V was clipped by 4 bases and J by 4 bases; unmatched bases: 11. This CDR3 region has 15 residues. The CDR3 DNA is TGCGCCAGCAGCCCCGAGGGACTACCTTGGTACGAGCAGTACTTC. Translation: CASSPEGLPWYEQYF.

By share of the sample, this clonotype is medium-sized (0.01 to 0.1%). The chain's CDR3 is CASSVGDRGTDTQYF. The CDR3 bases are TGTGCCAGCAGTGTAGGGGACAGAGGCACAGATACGCAGTATTTT. V usage is TRBV25-1 and J usage is TRBJ2-3, with TRBD1 identical over 7 bases. With 4 bases clipped from V and 1 base from J, the junction kept 5 bases outside the gene matches. Germline V gives CDR1 MGHDK, CDR2 SYGVNS. The CDR3 is 15 residues long.

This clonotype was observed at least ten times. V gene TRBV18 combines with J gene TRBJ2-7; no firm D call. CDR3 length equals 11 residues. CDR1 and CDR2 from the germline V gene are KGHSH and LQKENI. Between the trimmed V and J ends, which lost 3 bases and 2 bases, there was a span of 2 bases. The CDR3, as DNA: TGTGCCAGCTCACCCACCTACGAGCAGTACTTC. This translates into CASSPTYEQYF.

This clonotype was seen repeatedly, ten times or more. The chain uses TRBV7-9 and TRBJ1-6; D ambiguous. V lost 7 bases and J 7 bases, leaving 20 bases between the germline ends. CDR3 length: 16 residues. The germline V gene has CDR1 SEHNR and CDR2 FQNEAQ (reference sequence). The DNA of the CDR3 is TGTGCCAGCACCGAACGCCCGGGAGAGGTCAATTCACCCCTCCACTTT. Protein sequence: CASTERPGEVNSPLHF.

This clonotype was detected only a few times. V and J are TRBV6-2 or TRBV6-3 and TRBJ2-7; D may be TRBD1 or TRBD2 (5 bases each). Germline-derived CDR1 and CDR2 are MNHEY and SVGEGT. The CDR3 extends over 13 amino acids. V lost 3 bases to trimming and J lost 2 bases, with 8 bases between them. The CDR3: CASSYGGPYEQYF. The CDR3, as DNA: TGTGCCAGCAGTTATGGGGGACCCTACGAGCAGTACTTC.

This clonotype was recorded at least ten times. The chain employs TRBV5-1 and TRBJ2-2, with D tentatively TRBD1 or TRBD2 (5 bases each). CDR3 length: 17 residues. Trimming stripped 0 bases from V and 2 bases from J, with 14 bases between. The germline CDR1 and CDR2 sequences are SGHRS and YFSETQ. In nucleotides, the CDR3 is TGCGCCAGCAGCTTGGTCGGGGCTAGACTTAACACCGGGGAGCTGTTTTTT. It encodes CASSLVGARLNTGELFF. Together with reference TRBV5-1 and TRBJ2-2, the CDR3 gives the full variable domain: KAGVTQTPRYLIKTRGQQVTLSCSPISGHRSVSWYQQTPGQGLQFLFEYFSETQRNKGNFPGRFSGRQFSNSRSEMNVSTLELGDSALYLCASSLVGARLNTGELFFGEGSRLTVL.

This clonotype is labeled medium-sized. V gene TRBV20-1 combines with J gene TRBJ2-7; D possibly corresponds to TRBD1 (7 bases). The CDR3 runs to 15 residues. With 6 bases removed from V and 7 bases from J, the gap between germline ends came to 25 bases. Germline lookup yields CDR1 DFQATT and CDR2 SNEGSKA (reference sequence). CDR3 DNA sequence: TGCAGTGCATCAGGTCAGGGGGACTTTTTTTGGGAGCAGTACTTC. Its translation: CSASGQGDFFWEQYF.

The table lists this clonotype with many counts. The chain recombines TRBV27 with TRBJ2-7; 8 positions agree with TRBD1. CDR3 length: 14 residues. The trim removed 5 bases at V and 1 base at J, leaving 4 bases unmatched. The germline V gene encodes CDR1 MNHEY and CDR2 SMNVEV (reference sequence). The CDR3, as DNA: TGTGCCAGCAGTCTCAGGGGGCCATCCTACGAGCAGTACTTC. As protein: CASSLRGPSYEQYF.

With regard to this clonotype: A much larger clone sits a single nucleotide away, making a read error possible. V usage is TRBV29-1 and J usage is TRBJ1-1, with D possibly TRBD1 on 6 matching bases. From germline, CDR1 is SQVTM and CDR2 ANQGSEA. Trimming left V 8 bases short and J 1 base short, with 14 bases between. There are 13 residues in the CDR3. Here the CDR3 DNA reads TGCAGCACCAACTTGGACAGGAACACTGAAGCTTTCTTT. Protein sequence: CSTNLDRNTEAFF.

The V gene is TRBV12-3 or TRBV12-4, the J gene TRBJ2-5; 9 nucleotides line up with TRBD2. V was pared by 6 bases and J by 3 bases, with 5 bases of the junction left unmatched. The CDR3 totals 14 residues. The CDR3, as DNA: TGTGCCAGCAGACCGGGACTAGCAGAAGAGACCCAGTACTTC. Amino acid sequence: CASRPGLAEETQYF.

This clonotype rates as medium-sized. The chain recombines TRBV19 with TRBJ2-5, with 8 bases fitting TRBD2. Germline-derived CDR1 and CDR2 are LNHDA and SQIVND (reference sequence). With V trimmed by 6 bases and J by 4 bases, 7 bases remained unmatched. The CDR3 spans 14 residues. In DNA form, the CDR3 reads TGTGCCAGTAGCCCGGGACTAGTCAGAGAGACCCAGTACTTC. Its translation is CASSPGLVRETQYF. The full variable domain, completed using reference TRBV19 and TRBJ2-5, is DGGITQSPKYLFRKEGQNVTLSCEQNLNHDAMYWYRQDPGQGLRLIYYSQIVNDFQKGDIAEGYSVSREKKESFPLTVTSAQKNPTAFYLCASSPGLVRETQYFGPGTRLLVL.

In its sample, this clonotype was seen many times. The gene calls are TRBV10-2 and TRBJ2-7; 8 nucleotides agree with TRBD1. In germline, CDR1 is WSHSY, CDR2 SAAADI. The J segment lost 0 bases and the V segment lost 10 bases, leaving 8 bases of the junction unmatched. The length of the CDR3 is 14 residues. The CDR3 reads CATQTGVSSYEQYF. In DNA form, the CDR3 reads TGCGCCACCCAGACAGGGGTAAGCTCCTACGAGCAGTACTTC.

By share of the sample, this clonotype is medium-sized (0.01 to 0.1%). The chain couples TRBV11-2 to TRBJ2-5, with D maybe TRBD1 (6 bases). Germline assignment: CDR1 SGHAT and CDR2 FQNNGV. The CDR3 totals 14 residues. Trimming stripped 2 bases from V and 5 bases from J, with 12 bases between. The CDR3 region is CASSLIAGVETQYF. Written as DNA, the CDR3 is TGTGCCAGCAGCTTAATAGCAGGGGTGGAGACCCAGTACTTC.